The T cell receptor (beta chain) under discussion was sequenced for a study of CD8+CD57+ T cells in acquired aplastic anemia. Study-wide background: Sorted CD4+ and CD8+ cells yielded around 3 ug of DNA on average. The study obtained 8.5 million to 12 million reads on average for CD4+ cells from healthy donors.

Profiling that covered TCR beta VDJ and CDR3 relied on genomic DNA as its template. MiXCR, applied by TCRdb to the reads, yields one record per CDR3 protein. The table lists hundreds of thousands of distinct CDR3 sequences, under 80% of them singletons. Notes on the study in general: Simpson's diversity of CD8+ cells was not significantly different in patients compared with controls. Between patients and controls, approximately 29 CD8+ CDR3 sequences were found in common.

At least ten counts were recorded for this clonotype. As yet, its antigen is unknown. This TCR came from a human donor in good health, serving as a control. Specimen: sorted CD4+, CD8+, or CD8+CD57+ T cells (not recorded which) from PBMCs.

The CDR3 reads CASSTTREQPQHF. The CDR3 DNA sequence: TGTGCCAGCAGCACCACAAGGGAGCAGCCCCAGCATTTT. This sequence joins TRBV7-8 and TRBJ1-5; D ambiguous. Germline assignment: CDR1 SGHVS and CDR2 FQNEAQ. Trimming cost V 5 bases and J 7 bases, with 12 bases left between them. The CDR3 totals 13 residues.